This T cell receptor (beta chain) was obtained from a study of OX40 agonist ivuxolimab in advanced cancers. Data came from immunoSEQ multiplex PCR; TCRdb stores just in-frame clones and leaves some out. The sample yields around 30,000 clones, 65% to 90% seen once. CDR3 length: 16 amino acids. Germline assignment: CDR1 SGHNT and CDR2 YENEEA. V lost 5 bases to trimming and J lost 4 bases; unmatched junction nucleotides: 10. This clone was detected only a few times. This clonotype was sampled from an adult with an advanced solid tumor such as melanoma, head and neck, liver or kidney cancer. Sequences were derived from CD4+ or CD8+ T cells sorted from blood, sampled in a trial of the OX40 agonist ivuxolimab. The V call is TRBV11-3, the J call TRBJ2-1; 8 bases are a match to TRBD2. The CDR3 spells CASSITAGGPYNEQFF. The CDR3 DNA reads as TGTGCCAGCAGCATAACGGCGGGAGGCCCATACAATGAGCAGTTCTTC. Based on the CDR3 plus reference TRBV11-3 and TRBJ2-1, the full variable domain is EAGVVQSPRYKIIEKKQPVAFWCNPISGHNTLYWYLQNLGQGPELLIRYENEEAVDDSQLPKDRFSAERLKGVDSTLKIQPAELGDSAVYLCASSITAGGPYNEQFFGPGTRLTVL.